The T cell receptor (beta chain) under discussion was sequenced for a study of cytomegalovirus exposure and HLA in healthy donors. Only in-frame clones appear in the TCRdb table, and some are missing; sequencing was by immunoSEQ multiplex PCR. The sample includes some 140,000 clones, just over 85% of them seen just once. V was pared by 6 bases and J by 0 bases, with 21 bases between. Germline V CDR1 and CDR2: WSHSY, SAAADI. This CDR3 has 18 residues. The V and J genes are TRBV10-2 and TRBJ1-5; D is unresolved. The sequenced material came from PBMCs. This clonotype was sampled from a human donor in good health. CDR3 DNA: TGCGCCAGCAGCGAAACGGGAGAGCGGCCCACTAGCAATCAGCCCCAGCATTTT. Protein product: CASSETGERPTSNQPQHF.